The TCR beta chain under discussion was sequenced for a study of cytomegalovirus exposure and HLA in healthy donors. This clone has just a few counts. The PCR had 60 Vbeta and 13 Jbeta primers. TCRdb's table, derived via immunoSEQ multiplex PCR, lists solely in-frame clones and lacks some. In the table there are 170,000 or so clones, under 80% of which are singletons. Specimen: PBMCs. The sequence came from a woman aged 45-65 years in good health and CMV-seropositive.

CDR3 bases: TGTGCCAGCTGGACTAGCCTACTTGGGGATACGCAGTATTTT. Amino acids: CASWTSLLGDTQYF. The chain employs TRBV2 and TRBJ2-3, with 8 nucleotides matching TRBD2. CDR1 SNHLY and CDR2 FYNNEI come from the germline V gene. The CDR3 is 14 amino acids. The V gene end was trimmed by 8 bases and the J gene end by 6 bases; junction bases not matched to a gene: 10.